Listed here are 20 T cell receptor beta chains from one sample, sequenced in a study of blood T cell repertoires in COVID-19. TCRdb's copy holds only in-frame clones and misses some; the assay was immunoSEQ multiplex PCR. The data hold 250,000 or so clones, with around 90% observed a single time. The sample consisted of peripheral blood. Receptors originate from a young man with COVID-19, enrolled during active disease.

This clone was seen only once. The V call is TRBV2, the J call TRBJ2-1; TRBD2 aligns across 14 bases. Germline V lookup: CDR1 SNHLY, CDR2 FYNNEI. The length of the CDR3 is 16 residues. The junction had 14 bases not matched to a gene; V was cut back by 9 bases and J by 10 bases. DNA for the CDR3: TGTGCCAGTAACAAACCGGGACTAGCGGGGGACTACGAGCAGTTCTTC. Its translation: CASNKPGLAGDYEQFF.

The chain carries TRBV27 and TRBJ2-7, with TRBD1 identical over 8 bases. The junction had 13 bases not matched to a gene; V was cut back by 7 bases and J by 2 bases. Germline CDR1 MNHEY, CDR2 SMNVEV (reference sequence). This CDR3 contains 16 residues. CDR3 bases: TGTGCCAGCACCCCTACCCCCCAGGGGGCCCCCTACGAGCAGTACTTC. It specifies CASTPTPQGAPYEQYF.

The chain employs TRBV4-1 and TRBJ2-3; TRBD2 aligns across 7 bases. V shed 1 base and J 6 bases; nucleotides not matched to a gene: 1. From germline, CDR1 is MGHRA and CDR2 YSYEKL. The CDR3 is made up of 13 amino acids. The chain's CDR3 is CASSQGAGDTQYF. For the CDR3, the DNA is TGCGCCAGCAGCCAAGGAGCGGGGGATACGCAGTATTTT.

This chain links TRBV6-6 with TRBJ2-3; maybe TRBD2 (6 bases). The V gene lost 5 bases and the J gene lost 6 bases, with 18 bases spanning the gap. The CDR3 consists of 15 residues. Per the germline V gene, CDR1 is MNHNY and CDR2 is SVGAGI (reference sequence). The CDR3 sequence is CASSTYRGKSDTQYF. The DNA for the CDR3 is TGTGCCAGCAGTACCTATCGGGGGAAATCGGATACGCAGTATTTT.

J is TRBJ2-7 and V is TRBV3-1 (or the pseudogene TRBV3-2); 7 bases match TRBD1. This CDR3 has 12 amino acids. V lost 3 bases, J lost 6 bases, and 2 bases stayed unmatched. Germline CDR1 is LGHDT and CDR2 is YNNKEL (reference sequence). The CDR3 protein is CASSHRQGEQYF. The CDR3 DNA follows: TGTGCCAGCAGCCACAGACAGGGCGAGCAGTACTTC.

This clone was seen once. CDR3 bases: TGTGCCAGCTCATCCGACAATTTCTACGAGCAGTACTTC. Translating gives CASSSDNFYEQYF. This chain uses TRBV18 with TRBJ2-7, with D hard to call. Trimming took 5 bases from V and 3 from J, leaving 11 bases between them. Germline loops: CDR1 KGHSH, CDR2 LQKENI. The CDR3 is 13 amino acids.

The gene calls are TRBV30 and TRBJ2-7; TRBD1 matches at 7 bases. Germline V gene sequence: CDR1 GTSNPN, CDR2 SVGIG (reference sequence). This CDR3 is 15 amino acids long. The trim removed 5 bases at V and 0 bases at J, leaving 10 bases unmatched. CDR3 loop: CAWEKPDRDSYEQYF. The CDR3 coding sequence is TGTGCCTGGGAGAAACCCGACAGGGACTCCTACGAGCAGTACTTC.

This chain uses TRBV6-5 with TRBJ1-6; the match to TRBD1 covers 7 bases. The CDR3 contains 14 residues. J was trimmed by 6 bases and V by 6 bases; bases with no gene match: 5. CDR1 and CDR2 (germline): MNHEY, SVGAGI. The CDR3 DNA reads TGTGCCAGCAGGGTAGACAGGGCTAATTCACCCCTCCACTTT. It is translated as CASRVDRANSPLHF.

The V call is TRBV6-5, the J call TRBJ2-7; 8 bases are a match to TRBD1. V dropped 2 bases and J dropped 4; count of bases not matched to a gene: 1. This CDR3 contains 13 residues. CDR1 and CDR2 from the germline V gene are MNHEY and SVGAGI. For the CDR3, the DNA is TGTGCCAGCAGTTACCGGACAGGGTACGAGCAGTACTTC. It is translated as CASSYRTGYEQYF.

This chain uses TRBV11-2 with TRBJ2-1; 7 bases match TRBD2. The CDR3 length is 13 residues. The V and J ends lost 7 bases and 4 bases, in that order; junction bases with no gene match: 4. Per germline, CDR1 SGHAT and CDR2 FQNNGV. CDR3 in amino acids: CASTEGGYNEQFF. The CDR3 DNA reads as TGTGCCAGCACCGAGGGAGGGTACAATGAGCAGTTCTTC.

V is TRBV27 and J is TRBJ2-5; 8 bases align to TRBD1. Trimming at V came to 6 bases and at J to 6 bases, leaving 3 bases not matched to a gene. The CDR3 covers 12 residues. The germline gives CDR1 MNHEY, CDR2 SMNVEV (reference sequence). The CDR3 DNA is TGTGCCAGCAGGCAGGGGGCGCAGACCCAGTACTTC. Its protein product is CASRQGAQTQYF.

Here the CDR3 DNA reads TGTGCCAGCAGTAGATACAGGAACACCGGGGAGCTGTTTTTT. This sequence encodes CASSRYRNTGELFF. The V call is TRBV6-5, the J call TRBJ2-2, with D unclear. Germline V gene lookup returns CDR1 MNHEY and CDR2 SVGAGI. The CDR3 totals 14 residues. V lost 5 bases to trimming and J lost 1 base, with 8 bases between them.

The sample holds one count of this clone. The chain couples TRBV27 to TRBJ2-1; D might be TRBD2 (7 bases). V lost 2 bases and J 5 bases, leaving 13 bases between the germline ends. In germline, CDR1 is MNHEY, CDR2 SMNVEV (reference sequence). The CDR3 totals 15 residues. CDR3 protein: CASSLGGGHHNEQFF. The CDR3 coding sequence is TGTGCCAGCAGTTTAGGCGGGGGCCACCACAATGAGCAGTTCTTC.

The J gene is TRBJ1-5, the V gene TRBV18; the D is unclear. Germline V lookup: CDR1 KGHSH, CDR2 LQKENI. The CDR3 covers 14 residues. The V end lost 1 base, the J end lost 4 bases, and 8 bases lay between the germline ends. The CDR3 spells CASSPLTQNQPQHF. The CDR3 DNA reads TGTGCCAGCTCACCACTGACACAGAATCAGCCCCAGCATTTT.

In this sample, this clone turned up once. The chain has TRBV6-5 and TRBJ2-7, with D possibly being TRBD1 (6 bases). The V end lost 6 bases, the J end lost 6 bases, and 18 bases lay between the germline ends. CDR3 length: 14 residues. Germline V gene lookup returns CDR1 MNHEY and CDR2 SVGAGI. Written as DNA, the CDR3 is TGTGCCAGCAGAGTACAGGGTACCCATGCCGAGCAGTACTTC. Protein: CASRVQGTHAEQYF.

The chain is built from TRBV9 and TRBJ2-2; the D is unclear. The CDR3 runs 14 residues. Germline V gene sequence: CDR1 SGDLS, CDR2 YYNGEE. Trimming left V 4 bases short and J 5 bases short, with 12 bases between. CDR3 loop: CASSPTGRTGELFF. CDR3 sequence (DNA): TGTGCCAGCAGCCCGACGGGTAGGACCGGGGAGCTGTTTTTT.

V gene TRBV5-6 combines with J gene TRBJ2-1; D is undetermined. Trimming pared 6 bases from V and 1 base from J, leaving 11 bases between. This CDR3 is built from 14 residues. Germline V gene data show CDR1 as SGHDT and CDR2 as YYEEEE. The CDR3 sequence is CASNPTPSYNEQFF. CDR3 DNA: TGTGCCAGCAACCCCACACCATCCTACAATGAGCAGTTCTTC.

This clone is a singleton in its sample. This chain joins TRBV10-1 and TRBJ2-7, with TRBD2 matching 12 bases. The CDR3 runs to 15 residues. Looked up from germline, CDR1 is WNHNN and CDR2 is SYGVQD (reference sequence). Unmatched junction bases numbered 8, after V lost 6 bases and J lost 5 bases. CDR3 DNA sequence: TGCGCCAGCAGCGAGACTAGCGGGGGTGTCCACGAGCAGTACTTC. Translation: CASSETSGGVHEQYF.

This sequence joins TRBV20-1 and TRBJ1-5; unclear D gene. In germline, CDR1 is DFQATT, CDR2 SNEGSKA (reference sequence). The V end lost 3 bases, the J end lost 0 bases, and 9 bases lay between the germline ends. The CDR3 has 14 amino acids. CDR3 sequence: CSASTGNSNQPQHF. For the CDR3, the DNA is TGCAGTGCTAGTACGGGGAATAGCAATCAGCCCCAGCATTTT.

J is TRBJ1-5 and V is TRBV11-1; a weak D match, TRBD1 (5 bases). This CDR3 is 14 amino acids long. V shed 2 bases and J shed 3 bases, with 8 bases lying between them. The germline CDR1 and CDR2 sequences are SGHAT and FQDESV (reference sequence). CDR3 in amino acids: CASSLMGPNQPQHF. The CDR3 coding sequence is TGTGCCAGCAGCTTAATGGGGCCCAATCAGCCCCAGCATTTT.